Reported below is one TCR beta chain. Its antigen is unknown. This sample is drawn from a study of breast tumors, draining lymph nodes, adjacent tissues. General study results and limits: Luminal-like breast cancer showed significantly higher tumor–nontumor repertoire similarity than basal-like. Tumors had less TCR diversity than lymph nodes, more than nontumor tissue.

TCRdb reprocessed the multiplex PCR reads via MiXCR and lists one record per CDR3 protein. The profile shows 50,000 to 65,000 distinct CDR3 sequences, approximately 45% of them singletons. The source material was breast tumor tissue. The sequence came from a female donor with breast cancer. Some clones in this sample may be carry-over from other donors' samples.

CDR3 residues: CATARGDGYTF. The CDR3, as DNA: TGTGCCACCGCACGCGGGGATGGCTACACCTTC. The J gene is TRBJ1-2, the V gene TRBV10-3; no definite D call. Trimming stripped 10 bases from V and 6 bases from J, with 12 bases between. Germline CDR1 and CDR2: ENHRY and SYGVKD. There are 11 residues in the CDR3.